This is a list of T cell receptor beta chains from one sample in a study of early T cells in non-severe SARS-CoV-2 infection. TCRdb re-derived calls from the 5' RACE reads in MiXCR, one entry per CDR3 protein. The table lists some 96,000 distinct CDR3 sequences, about 15% of them singletons. The sample comprised whole blood. Receptor source: an adult who was a healthcare worker with PCR-confirmed SARS-CoV-2 infection or an uninfected control (not recorded which). The CDR3 runs from the conserved cysteine through the conserved F or W. The D gene is left open where the match is weak. Expanded clones are given a class, and other clones once, few, many or no size at all.

D	V	size	J	DNA	CDR3
-	TRBV6-1	few	TRBJ2-7	TGTGCCAGCAAACCCGAAGGGGATGCCTACGAGCAGTACTTC	CASKPEGDAYEQYF
TRBD2	TRBV6-2/TRBV6-3	-	TRBJ2-7	TGTGCCAGCAGGACTAGCGGATACTACGAGCAGTACTTC	CASRTSGYYEQYF
TRBD1	TRBV20-1	-	TRBJ1-2	TGCAGTGCCGTCCCGGGACAGGGAACGAGGCGCTATGGCTACACCTTC	CSAVPGQGTRRYGYTF
-	TRBV12-3/TRBV12-4	once	TRBJ2-7	TGTGCCAGCAGCCCCTCCGGCGGTACCTACGAGCAGTACTTC	CASSPSGGTYEQYF
-	TRBV2	few	TRBJ1-2	TGTGCCAGCAGTGAAGGGGGGCCAGGGTATGGCTACACCTTC	CASSEGGPGYGYTF
TRBD2	TRBV5-1	few	TRBJ2-5	TGCGCCAGCAGCTCTCAAGCGGGAGGAGAGACCCAGTACTTC	CASSSQAGGETQYF
-	TRBV12-3/TRBV12-4	many	TRBJ2-7	TGTGCCAGCAGCCCACCGCAGACAGCGGCTAGGGAGCAGTACTTC	CASSPPQTAAREQYF
-	TRBV2	-	TRBJ2-2	TGTGCCAGCGGTCAACAGGTCGGCACCGGGGAGCTGTTTTTT	CASGQQVGTGELFF
-	TRBV27	-	TRBJ2-3	TGTGCCAGCAGTCGTGCGGGATGGGCCTCCACAGATACGCAGTATTTT	CASSRAGWASTDTQYF
-	TRBV28	-	TRBJ2-3	TGTGCCAGCAACCCCAGATTCACAGATACGCAGTATTTT	CASNPRFTDTQYF
-	TRBV6-5	few	TRBJ2-1	TGTGCCAGCAGTCGGCCGGGCCGCCGGGGTCGCGGTGAGCAGTTCTTC	CASSRPGRRGRGEQFF
-	TRBV29-1	-	TRBJ1-4	TGCAGCTCGAAGGTTGCAGGAAGTGAAAAACTGTTTTTT	CSSKVAGSEKLFF
TRBD2	TRBV6-6	few	TRBJ2-1	TGTGCCAGCAGACCAGGGACTAGGTCGAATGAGCAGTTCTTC	CASRPGTRSNEQFF
-	TRBV12-1	-	TRBJ2-7	TGTGCCAGCAGCCCAACGGGACCAAAGTCCTACGAGCAGTACTTC	CASSPTGPKSYEQYF
-	TRBV2	-	TRBJ1-6	TGTGCCAGCAGGCCAGACAGCGCCAATTCACCCCTCCACTTT	CASRPDSANSPLHF
TRBD1	TRBV7-9	few	TRBJ1-3	TGTGCCAGCAGCATCAGACAGGGCCCCGGAAACACCATATATTTT	CASSIRQGPGNTIYF
TRBD2	TRBV29-1	-	TRBJ2-7	TGCAGCGTGAGGGCGGCGGGAGCCCGCACGAAGGGCTTTTACGAGCAGTACTTC	CSVRAAGARTKGFYEQYF
-	TRBV20-1	few	TRBJ2-1	TGCAGTGCCGAAGGGGTATCCTACAATGAGCAGTTCTTC	CSAEGVSYNEQFF
-	TRBV12-3/TRBV12-4	few	TRBJ2-1	TGTGCCAGCAGTCCAGACTACTACAATGAGCAGTTCTTC	CASSPDYYNEQFF
-	TRBV20-1	few	TRBJ1-5	TGCAGTGCTAGGCATCGGGGAGGTAGCAATCAGCCCCAGCATTTT	CSARHRGGSNQPQHF
-	TRBV10-2	many	TRBJ1-5	TGCGCCAGCAAATGGGGCCGGGATCAGCCCCAGCATTTT	CASKWGRDQPQHF
-	TRBV18	-	TRBJ2-2	TGTGCCAGCTCGACCAGCGGGAACACCGGGGAGCTGTTTTTT	CASSTSGNTGELFF
TRBD2	TRBV19	-	TRBJ2-1	TGTGCCAGTAGGGTCACTAGCGGGTACTACAATGAGCAGTTCTTC	CASRVTSGYYNEQFF
-	TRBV28	-	TRBJ2-3	TGTGCCAGCACCCCGGTCGTGACAGATACGCAGTATTTT	CASTPVVTDTQYF
TRBD1	TRBV2	few	TRBJ1-2	TGTGCCAGCCGACAGCAGGGGGACTATGGCTACACCTTC	CASRQQGDYGYTF
TRBD2	TRBV20-1	few	TRBJ2-1	TGCAGTGCTAGCCTCTTAGCGGGAGTGGGTTTCTTC	CSASLLAGVGFF
-	TRBV2	-	TRBJ1-1	TGTGCCAGCAGTGTCGACAGTGAAGCTTTCTTT	CASSVDSEAFF
-	TRBV12-3/TRBV12-4	few	TRBJ1-5	TGTGCCAGCAGTAACAGGGACGGACAGCCCCAGCATTTT	CASSNRDGQPQHF
-	TRBV5-1	few	TRBJ1-2	TGCGCCAGCAGCCTAGGGACATTGGAGGGCTACACCTTC	CASSLGTLEGYTF
-	TRBV18	few	TRBJ1-5	TGTGCTAGCTCACCTCTCCCTCCACAGGGTCGCGGGGGCAATCAGCCCCAGCATTTT	CASSPLPPQGRGGNQPQHF
-	TRBV6-5	-	TRBJ2-3	TGTGCCAGCAGTTACTTGAGGGGCACAGATACGCAGTATTTT	CASSYLRGTDTQYF
-	TRBV27	-	TRBJ1-6	TGTGCCAGCAGTTTATGGTTTCGAGGGGATAATTCACCCCTCCACTTT	CASSLWFRGDNSPLHF
-	TRBV30	-	TRBJ2-4	TGTGCCTGGAGTGTACTGGGGGGCATTCAGTACTTC	CAWSVLGGIQYF
TRBD1	TRBV7-9	-	TRBJ1-1	TGTGCCAGCAGCTTCGCCGACAGGGCAAACACTGAAGCTTTCTTT	CASSFADRANTEAFF
-	TRBV28	-	TRBJ2-1	TGTGCCAGCAGTTCCCTCTGGGCGAGCAACAATGAGCAGTTCTTC	CASSSLWASNNEQFF
-	TRBV27	-	TRBJ1-1	TGTGCCAGCAGGCCCGAGGGGTGGCACACTGAAGCTTTCTTT	CASRPEGWHTEAFF
TRBD2	TRBV9	-	TRBJ2-7	TGTGCCAGCAGCGTCGGACCGACTAGCGGGGTCTACGAGCAGTACTTC	CASSVGPTSGVYEQYF
-	TRBV3-1	-	TRBJ2-6	TGTGCCAGCAGCTTTTTTGGTGGAGGGAGCCCCGGGGCCAACGTCCTGACTTTC	CASSFFGGGSPGANVLTF
-	TRBV24-1	-	TRBJ2-1	TGTGCCACCAGTCCTGCTAGCGTCAATGAGCAGTTCTTC	CATSPASVNEQFF
-	TRBV27	few	TRBJ2-5	TGTGCCAGCGGGACGATCGGGACCCAGTACTTC	CASGTIGTQYF
-	TRBV4-1	-	TRBJ2-1	TGCGCCAGCGGACGGGATAAGGGCAATGAGCAGTTCTTC	CASGRDKGNEQFF
-	TRBV7-3	few	TRBJ2-2	TGTGCCAGCAGCTTTGTGAGGATCCCCTTGAACACCGGGGAGCTGTTTTTT	CASSFVRIPLNTGELFF
-	TRBV12-5	-	TRBJ1-2	TGTGCTAGTGGTCCAGACAGACATGGCTACACCTTC	CASGPDRHGYTF
-	TRBV3-1	-	TRBJ1-1	TGTGCCAGCAGCCAAGTTACTTCTCGCGTTGAAGCTTTCTTT	CASSQVTSRVEAFF
-	TRBV6-5	few	TRBJ2-7	TGTGCCAGCAGTCCTGGGGGAAATTTGCTCGAGCAGTACTTC	CASSPGGNLLEQYF
-	TRBV28	few	TRBJ2-5	TGTGCCAGCAGTTTATACGGCCGATCCCTGGGGCAAGAGACCCAGTACTTC	CASSLYGRSLGQETQYF
-	TRBV7-2	-	TRBJ1-4	TGTGCCAGCAGCTTAGCGGGCTCTAATGAAAAACTGTTTTTT	CASSLAGSNEKLFF
TRBD2	TRBV7-2	many	TRBJ2-3	TGTGCCAGCAGGGACCGCTTCGTCGCGACTAGCGGGTCAGATACGCAGTATTTT	CASRDRFVATSGSDTQYF
TRBD1	TRBV12-3/TRBV12-4	-	TRBJ1-6	TGTGCCAGCAGGGAGGGGACAGTTAATTCACCCCTCCACTTT	CASREGTVNSPLHF
-	TRBV4-2	-	TRBJ1-6	TGTGCCAGCAGCCAAGATGTCCAGACTAATTCACCCCTCCACTTT	CASSQDVQTNSPLHF
TRBD1	TRBV6-4	-	TRBJ2-1	TGTGCCAGCAGTGAGGGGACAGCCACCTTTAATGAGCAGTTCTTC	CASSEGTATFNEQFF
TRBD2	TRBV6-2/TRBV6-3	-	TRBJ2-1	TGTGCCAGCAGTCCGACTAGCGGCCGTTACAATGAGCAGTTCTTC	CASSPTSGRYNEQFF
TRBD1	TRBV10-2	few	TRBJ2-7	TGCGCCAGCAGCGGACAGGTGTCTATGGAGCAGTACTTC	CASSGQVSMEQYF
-	TRBV11-2	many	TRBJ2-1	TGTGCCAGCAGCGCAGGGGGGGCAGAGCAGTTCTTC	CASSAGGAEQFF
-	TRBV27	few	TRBJ1-6	TGTGCCAGCAGTTCAACTAAAACCAAGGGTGTGGGGAATTCACCCCTCCACTTT	CASSSTKTKGVGNSPLHF
TRBD1	TRBV3-1	-	TRBJ1-1	TGTGCCAGCAGCTCCCTGGTACAGGGGAATGAAGCTTTCTTT	CASSSLVQGNEAFF
TRBD2	TRBV7-9	-	TRBJ2-5	TGTGCCAGCAGCACCGGGACTAGCGGGGAGACCCAGTACTTC	CASSTGTSGETQYF
-	TRBV7-9	many	TRBJ2-3	TGTGCCAGCAGCTTTTCTTCAGATACGCAGTATTTT	CASSFSSDTQYF
TRBD1	TRBV20-1	few	TRBJ2-4	TGCAGTGCTGATACAGGGGCCCCAAACATTCAGTACTTC	CSADTGAPNIQYF